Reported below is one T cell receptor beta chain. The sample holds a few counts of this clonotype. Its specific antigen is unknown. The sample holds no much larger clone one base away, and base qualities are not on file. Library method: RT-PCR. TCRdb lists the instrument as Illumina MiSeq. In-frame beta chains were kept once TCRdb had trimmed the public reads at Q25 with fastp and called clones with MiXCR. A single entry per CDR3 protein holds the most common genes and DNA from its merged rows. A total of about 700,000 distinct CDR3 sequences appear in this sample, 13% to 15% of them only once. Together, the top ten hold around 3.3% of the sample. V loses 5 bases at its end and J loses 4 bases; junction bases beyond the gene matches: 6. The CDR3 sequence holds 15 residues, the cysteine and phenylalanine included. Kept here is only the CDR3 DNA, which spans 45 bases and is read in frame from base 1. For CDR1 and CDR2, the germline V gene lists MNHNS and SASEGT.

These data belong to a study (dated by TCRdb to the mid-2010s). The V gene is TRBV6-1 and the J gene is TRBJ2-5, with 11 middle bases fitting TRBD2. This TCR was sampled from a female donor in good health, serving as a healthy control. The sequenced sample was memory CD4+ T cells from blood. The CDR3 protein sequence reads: CASSKLAGAPETQYF. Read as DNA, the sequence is TGTGCCAGCAGTAAACTAGCGGGGGCCCCAGAGACCCAGTACTTC.